The rows below give T cell receptor beta chains drawn from one sample of a study of early T cells in non-severe SARS-CoV-2 infection. From the 5' RACE reads, TCRdb called clonotypes with MiXCR, one entry per CDR3 protein. Of 55,000 to 70,000 distinct CDR3 sequences in the sample, roughly an eighth were seen once. The sample comprised whole blood. These receptors all stem from an adult who was a healthcare worker with PCR-confirmed SARS-CoV-2 infection or an uninfected control (not recorded which). CDR3s include the opening cysteine and the closing phenylalanine or tryptophan. Fields, in order: V gene, clone size, J gene, D gene, CDR3 protein, CDR3 DNA. D genes are given only for firm matches. Only part of the rows carry a size: once, few, many, or a class if the clone is expanded.

>TRBV19|many|TRBJ1-1|TRBD1
CASSVTGGNTEAFF
TGTGCCAGTAGTGTGACAGGGGGGAACACTGAAGCTTTCTTT
>TRBV15|many|TRBJ2-5|NA
CATSRDGDGSEEETQYF
TGTGCCACCAGCAGAGACGGGGACGGATCGGAGGAAGAGACCCAGTACTTC
>TRBV24-1|few|TRBJ2-5|NA
CATSDLVPPQGQETQYF
TGTGCCACCAGTGATTTAGTCCCCCCCCAGGGTCAGGAGACCCAGTACTTC
>TRBV7-9|many|TRBJ2-7|NA
CASSFESPFSEQYF
TGTGCCAGCAGCTTCGAGTCACCGTTCTCCGAGCAGTACTTC
>TRBV5-1|NA|TRBJ1-5|NA
CASSLEGSNQPQHF
TGCGCCAGCAGCTTGGAGGGAAGCAATCAGCCCCAGCATTTT
>TRBV20-1|many|TRBJ1-1|TRBD1
CSGLPDRGSEAFF
TGCAGTGGTCTACCGGACAGGGGGAGTGAAGCTTTCTTT
>TRBV7-2|medium-sized|TRBJ2-1|TRBD2
CASSLEGRANSPRFF
TGTGCCAGCAGCTTAGAGGGGAGGGCCAACTCTCCCAGGTTCTTC
>TRBV6-1|many|TRBJ2-7|NA
CASSAEYNRAHEQYF
TGTGCCAGCAGTGCGGAATACAACAGGGCCCACGAGCAGTACTTC
>TRBV20-1|many|TRBJ2-3|TRBD2
CSAGGRLSDPDTQYF
TGCAGTGCCGGGGGGAGGTTGAGCGACCCAGATACGCAGTATTTT
>TRBV30|many|TRBJ2-5|TRBD2
CAWSNLGLAGGQETQYF
TGTGCCTGGAGTAACCTAGGACTAGCGGGGGGTCAGGAGACCCAGTACTTC
>TRBV3-1|NA|TRBJ1-1|TRBD1
CASSQLTGGLLWNTEAFF
TGTGCCAGCAGCCAGCTAACAGGGGGCCTACTTTGGAACACTGAAGCTTTCTTT
>TRBV2|few|TRBJ1-6|NA
CASSEGAGRDSPLHF
TGTGCCAGCAGTGAAGGAGCAGGGCGGGATTCACCCCTCCACTTT
>TRBV2|NA|TRBJ2-7|TRBD1
CASSPGGAGTYEQYF
TGTGCCAGCAGTCCAGGGGGTGCAGGGACCTACGAGCAGTACTTC
>TRBV30|NA|TRBJ1-1|NA
CAWSVGPWTEAFF
TGTGCCTGGAGTGTGGGTCCCTGGACTGAAGCTTTCTTT
>TRBV10-3|many|TRBJ2-7|TRBD1
CAIRDRSPPYEQYF
TGTGCCATCAGGGACAGGAGCCCCCCCTACGAGCAGTACTTC
>TRBV20-1|many|TRBJ1-2|NA
CSARRSTASIWGYTF
TGCAGTGCTAGGCGATCGACAGCCTCTATCTGGGGCTACACCTTC
>TRBV6-2/TRBV6-3|NA|TRBJ1-5|NA
CASSEWADNQPQHF
TGTGCCAGCAGTGAGTGGGCAGACAATCAGCCCCAGCATTTT
>TRBV5-1|many|TRBJ2-7|TRBD1
CASSWDSYEQYF
TGCGCCAGCAGCTGGGACAGTTACGAGCAGTACTTC
>TRBV6-1|NA|TRBJ2-6|TRBD1
CASSPPVDRAGANVLTF
TGTGCCAGCAGCCCGCCCGTAGACAGGGCTGGGGCCAACGTCCTGACTTTC
>TRBV6-2/TRBV6-3|few|TRBJ2-3|TRBD2
CASSYPLAGRRTDTQYF
TGTGCCAGCAGTTACCCCTTAGCGGGTAGGCGCACAGATACGCAGTATTTT
>TRBV9|few|TRBJ2-2|NA
CASSVESGGELFF
TGTGCCAGCAGCGTAGAATCAGGCGGGGAGCTGTTTTTT
>TRBV7-8|few|TRBJ1-1|NA
CASSLAGGSMNTEAFF
TGTGCCAGCAGCTTGGCGGGGGGCTCCATGAACACTGAAGCTTTCTTT
>TRBV10-2|many|TRBJ2-2|TRBD1
CASSPTGNLGELFF
TGCGCCAGCAGTCCGACAGGGAATCTCGGGGAGCTGTTTTTT
>TRBV10-3|few|TRBJ1-1|TRBD1
CAISEGQGPYVKAFF
TGTGCCATCAGTGAAGGACAGGGGCCCTATGTAAAAGCTTTCTTT
>TRBV7-7|many|TRBJ1-6|NA
CASSLDIQSPLHF
TGTGCTAGCAGCTTAGATATCCAGTCACCCCTCCACTTT
>TRBV7-2|few|TRBJ1-2|NA
CASSLDSANYGYTF
TGTGCCAGCAGTCTGGACAGCGCTAACTATGGCTACACCTTC
>TRBV5-6|many|TRBJ2-3|TRBD1
CASSWVEQSTGGEGTDTQYF
TGTGCCAGCAGCTGGGTGGAGCAATCGACAGGGGGCGAAGGAACAGATACGCAGTATTTT
>TRBV25-1|few|TRBJ2-2|NA
CASIAAGELFF
TGTGCCAGCATCGCCGCCGGGGAGCTGTTTTTT
>TRBV10-3|few|TRBJ1-2|NA
CAIGQDGEGGYTF
TGTGCCATCGGTCAGGATGGGGAAGGTGGCTACACCTTC
>TRBV20-1|few|TRBJ2-4|TRBD1
CSARDPRTGIVAKNIQYF
TGCAGTGCTAGAGATCCCCGGACAGGGATTGTGGCCAAAAACATTCAGTACTTC
>TRBV6-2/TRBV6-3|few|TRBJ1-5|NA
CAGQDGPNQPQHF
TGTGCCGGTCAGGATGGGCCGAATCAGCCCCAGCATTTT
>TRBV6-1|NA|TRBJ1-4|NA
CASRGSLNEKLFF
TGTGCCAGCAGGGGGTCCCTTAATGAAAAACTGTTTTTT
>TRBV20-1|few|TRBJ2-7|TRBD2
CSALSGGDSYEQYF
TGCAGTGCTCTTAGCGGGGGAGACTCCTACGAGCAGTACTTC
>TRBV12-3/TRBV12-4|few|TRBJ1-1|TRBD1
CASSLAGQMAFF
TGTGCCAGCAGTTTGGCGGGACAGATGGCTTTCTTT
>TRBV20-1|many|TRBJ2-3|TRBD2
CSFRLAWTDTQYF
TGCAGTTTCCGACTAGCGTGGACAGATACGCAGTATTTT
>TRBV20-1|few|TRBJ2-3|TRBD2
CSARGSLAGVTDTQYF
TGCAGTGCTAGAGGGTCCCTAGCGGGAGTCACAGATACGCAGTATTTT
>TRBV12-3/TRBV12-4|many|TRBJ2-1|NA
CASSGRTSHEQFF
TGTGCCAGCAGCGGGCGAACGTCCCATGAGCAGTTCTTC
>TRBV18|NA|TRBJ2-7|NA
CASSPRDNHYEQYF
TGTGCCAGCTCACCGCGAGACAACCACTACGAGCAGTACTTC
>TRBV10-2|few|TRBJ2-5|TRBD1
CASRKWTGIGETQYF
TGCGCCAGCAGGAAATGGACAGGGATTGGGGAGACCCAGTACTTC
>TRBV5-3|NA|TRBJ1-2|NA
CARSRQVNYGYTF
TGTGCCAGAAGCCGACAGGTCAACTATGGCTACACCTTC
>TRBV20-1|many|TRBJ1-2|NA
CSASLPARSDYTF
TGCAGTGCTAGTTTACCGGCCAGAAGCGACTACACCTTC
>TRBV12-3/TRBV12-4|once|TRBJ2-1|NA
CASSPLAGPPDEQFF
TGTGCCAGCAGTCCACTAGCAGGACCCCCCGATGAGCAGTTCTTC
>TRBV29-1|few|TRBJ1-2|NA
CSVGRDPNYGYTF
TGCAGCGTTGGGAGGGATCCTAACTATGGCTACACCTTC
>TRBV18|many|TRBJ1-3|NA
CASSPMDSGNTIYF
TGTGCCAGCTCACCAATGGACTCTGGAAACACCATATATTTT
>TRBV11-2|NA|TRBJ2-7|TRBD1
CASSLGTGYYEQYF
TGTGCCAGCAGCTTAGGGACAGGATACTACGAGCAGTACTTC
>TRBV20-1|NA|TRBJ2-3|TRBD2
CTGTSGGAGTDTQYF
TGCACCGGAACTAGCGGGGGGGCGGGCACAGATACGCAGTATTTT
>TRBV12-3/TRBV12-4|NA|TRBJ2-5|TRBD1
CASSPDRGDYPTQYF
TGTGCCAGCAGCCCCGACAGGGGGGACTATCCGACCCAGTACTTC
>TRBV6-1|NA|TRBJ2-6|NA
CASSGGTPSGANVLTF
TGTGCCAGCAGTGGCGGGACACCCTCTGGGGCCAACGTCCTGACTTTC
>TRBV7-8|many|TRBJ2-5|NA
CASSLGLVGQETQYF
TGTGCCAGCAGCTTAGGCCTAGTAGGGCAAGAGACCCAGTACTTC
>TRBV24-1|few|TRBJ2-3|NA
CATSGGRGTDTQYF
TGTGCCACCAGTGGGGGACGGGGCACAGATACGCAGTATTTT
>TRBV6-5|NA|TRBJ2-6|NA
CASSYSLPGSSGANVLTF
TGTGCCAGCAGTTACTCGCTCCCGGGATCGTCTGGGGCCAACGTCCTGACTTTC